A single sample gave rise to the 12 T cell receptor beta chains below, sequenced in a study of PD-1 blockade in mismatch repair-deficient tumors. Produced via immunoSEQ multiplex PCR; TCRdb's table is partial and in-frame only. Among around 120,000 clones, around nine tenths were seen once, and the ten largest hold 12%. The source was peripheral blood, collected 72 weeks after starting pembrolizumab. Every receptor here comes from an adult with mismatch repair-deficient cancer.

The V gene is TRBV28, the J gene TRBJ1-2, with D uncertain. V lost 3 bases to trimming and J lost 2 bases, with 4 bases between them. Germline lookup yields CDR1 MDHEN and CDR2 SYDVKM. CDR3 length: 12 residues. CDR3 in DNA: TGTGCCAGCAGTTTCGAAAACTATGGCTACACCTTC. This sequence encodes CASSFENYGYTF.

The CDR3 sequence is CASSLEAGYEQYF. CDR3 in DNA: TGTGCCAGCAGCTTGGAGGCGGGCTACGAGCAGTACTTC. The V and J genes are TRBV5-6 and TRBJ2-7; D perhaps matches TRBD2 (5 bases). Trimming cost V 0 bases and J 3 bases, with 7 bases left between them. CDR3 length: 13 amino acids. Germline CDR1 reads SGHDT; CDR2 reads YYEEEE.

The chain employs TRBV28 and TRBJ2-1, with TRBD1 identical over 7 bases. Germline CDR1 reads MDHEN; CDR2 reads SYDVKM. This CDR3 spans 13 amino acids. The trim removed 4 bases at V and 7 bases at J, leaving 4 bases unmatched. The CDR3 DNA reads as TGTGCCAGCAGTTCTTACAGGGGTAATGAGCAGTTCTTC. It specifies CASSSYRGNEQFF.

The chain is built from TRBV13 and TRBJ2-5; D may match TRBD1 or TRBD2 (5 bases each). This CDR3 is built from 14 residues. The V gene's germline CDR1 is PRHDT and CDR2 FYEKMQ (reference sequence). The germline V and J ends were trimmed by 8 bases and 5 bases, with 18 bases remaining between them. The CDR3 nucleotides read TGTGCCAGCGGGGGACCCCGACGGGGCGAGACCCAGTACTTC. Protein sequence: CASGGPRRGETQYF.

In this sample, this clone turned up once. This sequence joins TRBV9 and TRBJ1-1, with a possible D match to TRBD1 (5 bases). Germline CDR1 SGDLS, CDR2 YYNGEE. V lost 0 bases and J lost 0, with 12 bases in between. The CDR3 consists of 16 residues. CDR3 loop: CASSVVGAPLNTEAFF. The CDR3, as DNA: TGTGCCAGCAGCGTAGTTGGGGCTCCCTTGAACACTGAAGCTTTCTTT.

J is TRBJ2-2 and V is TRBV7-9, with 8 bases aligning to TRBD2. This CDR3 region has 14 residues. The germline gives CDR1 SEHNR, CDR2 FQNEAQ (reference sequence). V trimming: 1 base; J trimming: 6 bases; junction bases outside the gene matches: 1. The DNA for the CDR3 is TGTGCCAGCAGCTTAGGGGGACTAGCCGGGGAGCTGTTTTTT. It encodes CASSLGGLAGELFF.

The V gene is TRBV2, the J gene TRBJ2-4; D gene unclear. V was cut by 3 bases and J by 2 bases, with 14 bases left in between. There are 16 residues in the CDR3. CDR1 and CDR2 from the germline V gene are SNHLY and FYNNEI. In DNA, the CDR3 is TGTGCCAGCAGTGAGCTCTCCCTAAGTCCCAAAAACATTCAGTACTTC. Encoded protein: CASSELSLSPKNIQYF.

The chain uses TRBV4-3 and TRBJ2-3; D unresolved. The V gene lost 4 bases and the J gene lost 4 bases, with 6 bases spanning the gap. The CDR3 consists of 12 residues. The germline V gene encodes CDR1 LGHNA and CDR2 YSLEER. The CDR3 loop reads CASSPGSDTQYF. The CDR3, as DNA: TGCGCCAGCAGCCCAGGATCAGATACGCAGTATTTT.

This CDR3 is CASSPGDSRFTDTQYF. The CDR3 DNA reads as TGTGCCAGCAGCCCAGGGGACAGTCGATTCACAGATACGCAGTATTTT. V usage is TRBV7-6 and J usage is TRBJ2-3; 7 bases map to TRBD1. The CDR3 length is 16 residues. Losses at the gene ends were 5 bases for V and 2 bases for J; bases not matched to a gene: 10. Germline V gene data show CDR1 as SGHVS and CDR2 as FNYEAQ.

The chain joins TRBV27 to TRBJ2-7; TRBD2 is a possible D gene (5 bases). V dropped 2 bases and J dropped 2 bases, with 10 bases sitting between them. This CDR3 has 14 residues. CDR1 is MNHEY, CDR2 SMNVEV, per germline (reference sequence). CDR3 bases: TGTGCCAGCAGTTTAGCGGGTAACCCCTACGAGCAGTACTTC. Encoded protein: CASSLAGNPYEQYF.

This clone has a handful of counts. CDR3 bases: TGTGCCAGTAGTACAGGGGGGGCCGGGGAGCTGTTTTTT. It specifies CASSTGGAGELFF. This chain links TRBV19 with TRBJ2-2; D is possibly TRBD1 or TRBD2 (7 bases each). The CDR3 extends over 13 amino acids. V dropped 4 bases and J dropped 6 bases, with 9 bases sitting between them. The germline V gene has CDR1 LNHDA and CDR2 SQIVND (reference sequence).

The chain recombines TRBV13 with TRBJ2-1, with 9 bases identical to TRBD2. This CDR3 region has 15 residues. With 5 bases clipped from V and 7 bases from J, the junction kept 9 bases outside the gene matches. Per germline, CDR1 PRHDT and CDR2 FYEKMQ (reference sequence). The CDR3 DNA follows: TGTGCCAGCAGCCACCCGGGACTAGCACCTAATGAGCAGTTCTTC. This gives the protein CASSHPGLAPNEQFF.